The 23 T cell receptor beta chains given below trace back to one sample, sequenced in a study of blood T cell repertoires in COVID-19. TCRdb keeps only in-frame clones here, not all; method: immunoSEQ multiplex PCR. This table holds roughly 50,000 clones, approximately 80% found once. Material for sequencing was peripheral blood. Receptor source: a human donor with active or convalescent COVID-19. The donor label of this sample is uncertain.

V usage is TRBV2 and J usage is TRBJ1-6, with D unclear. The germline V gene has CDR1 SNHLY and CDR2 FYNNEI. V was cut by 9 bases and J by 7 bases, with 13 bases left in between. The CDR3 runs to 13 residues. The CDR3 bases are TGTGCCAGTGTAGGATCGAGGAATTCACCCCTCCACTTT. It translates to CASVGSRNSPLHF.

The chain links TRBV3-1 (or the pseudogene TRBV3-2) to TRBJ1-3; tentative D call: TRBD1 (5 bases). Trimming took off 2 bases at V and 7 bases at J, with 15 bases between the two ends. The CDR3 is 15 residues long. Germline V gives CDR1 LGHDT, CDR2 YNNKEL (reference sequence). The CDR3 bases are TGTGCCAGCAGCCAAACAGGTCTAGTAGGGAACACCATATATTTT. It codes for CASSQTGLVGNTIYF.

This CDR3 is CASSQSGGISPLHF. CDR3 DNA sequence: TGTGCCAGCAGCCAGTCAGGGGGCATTTCACCCCTCCACTTT. This chain uses TRBV14 with TRBJ1-6; 8 bases line up with TRBD1. Germline loops: CDR1 SGHDN, CDR2 FVKESK. V was clipped by 3 bases and J by 9 bases; unmatched bases: 4. The CDR3 totals 14 residues.

The chain couples TRBV2 to TRBJ2-2, with D perhaps TRBD1 (6 bases). V was clipped by 3 bases and J by 0 bases, with 11 bases between them. The germline V gene encodes CDR1 SNHLY and CDR2 FYNNEI. This CDR3 is 16 amino acids long. Here the CDR3 DNA reads TGTGCCAGCAGTGAGAGAAGGACAGCGAACACCGGGGAGCTGTTTTTT. Translating gives CASSERRTANTGELFF.

The chain recombines TRBV9 with TRBJ2-7; D is possibly TRBD1 (6 bases). This CDR3 is built from 14 residues. Trimming shortened V by 0 bases and J by 3 bases, and 10 bases separated the two germline ends. CDR1 is SGDLS, CDR2 YYNGEE, per germline. Here the CDR3 reads CASSVEGRGYEQYF. The CDR3 coding sequence is TGTGCCAGCAGCGTAGAAGGCAGGGGCTACGAGCAGTACTTC. Based on the CDR3 plus reference TRBV9 and TRBJ2-7, the full variable domain is DSGVTQTPKHLITATGQRVTLRCSPRSGDLSVYWYQQSLDQGLQFLIQYYNGEERAKGNILERFSAQQFPDLHSELNLSSLELGDSALYFCASSVEGRGYEQYFGPGTRLTVT.

This chain joins TRBV20-1 and TRBJ1-1, with D maybe TRBD1 (6 bases). The V end lost 3 bases, the J end lost 7 bases, and 15 bases lay between the germline ends. The V gene's germline CDR1 is DFQATT and CDR2 SNEGSKA (reference sequence). The CDR3 runs 13 residues. The CDR3 region is CSASDQGPYEAFF. The CDR3 DNA reads as TGCAGTGCTAGTGACCAGGGGCCATATGAAGCTTTCTTT.

The chain combines TRBV27 with TRBJ2-1, with 10 bases identical to TRBD2. In germline, CDR1 is MNHEY, CDR2 SMNVEV (reference sequence). V shed 2 bases, J shed 4 bases, and the junction held 5 bases outside the gene matches. CDR3 length: 16 residues. CDR3 loop: CASSLTAGGVYNEQFF. Here the CDR3 DNA reads TGTGCCAGCAGTTTAACAGCGGGAGGGGTTTACAATGAGCAGTTCTTC.

The chain uses TRBV30 and TRBJ2-3; maybe TRBD2 (5 bases). Germline V CDR1 and CDR2: GTSNPN, SVGIG (reference sequence). The CDR3 loop spans 16 amino acids. V was pared by 2 bases and J by 0 bases, with 15 bases between. CDR3 DNA sequence: TGTGCCTGGAGTACAAGTCGGGGATTTAGCACAGATACGCAGTATTTT. Its translation: CAWSTSRGFSTDTQYF.

This chain links TRBV30 with TRBJ1-3; TRBD1 agrees at 11 bases. CDR1 is GTSNPN, CDR2 SVGIG, per germline (reference sequence). This CDR3 region has 14 residues. V was pared by 5 bases and J by 3 bases, with 3 bases of the junction left unmatched. CDR3 in DNA: TGTGCCTGGGGGACAGGGGGAAGTGGAAACACCATATATTTT. It codes for CAWGTGGSGNTIYF.

The chain recombines TRBV25-1 with TRBJ2-7; D is uncertain. Germline V gives CDR1 MGHDK, CDR2 SYGVNS. Trimming removed 4 bases from V and 7 bases from J, with 8 bases in between. The CDR3 covers 11 residues. The CDR3 region has the DNA TGTGCCAGCAGTGCCGGTTTGGAGCAGTACTTC. Encoded protein: CASSAGLEQYF.

The chain has TRBV28 and TRBJ2-1; TRBD2 aligns across 8 bases. Losses at the gene ends were 6 bases for V and 0 bases for J; bases not matched to a gene: 1. Germline CDR1 is MDHEN and CDR2 is SYDVKM. The CDR3 has 14 amino acids. The CDR3, as DNA: TGTGCCAGCAGCCGGGGGGGCTCCTACAATGAGCAGTTCTTC. This gives the protein CASSRGGSYNEQFF.

This clone was observed a single time. The chain couples TRBV11-3 to TRBJ2-3; no firm D call. CDR1 SGHNT and CDR2 YENEEA come from the germline V gene. This CDR3 is 12 amino acids long. The V end was cut by 0 bases, the J end by 5 bases, with 3 bases between. CDR3 amino acids: CASSLDLDTQYF. In nucleotides, the CDR3 is TGTGCCAGCAGCTTAGACTTAGATACGCAGTATTTT.

This clone was observed a handful of times. V and J are TRBV7-8 and TRBJ2-7; D is unclear. The CDR3 totals 11 residues. CDR1 is SGHVS, CDR2 FQNEAQ, per germline. V lost 5 bases and J 4 bases, leaving 6 bases between the germline ends. The CDR3 nucleotides are TGTGCCAGCAGCCCTAATTACGAGCAGTACTTC. Protein product: CASSPNYEQYF.

The genes are TRBV9 and TRBJ2-5, with D possibly matching TRBD2 (5 bases). The germline gives CDR1 SGDLS, CDR2 YYNGEE. V was cut by 0 bases and J by 5 bases, with 11 bases left in between. CDR3 size: 14 residues. CDR3 residues: CASSVGSGGETQYF. The CDR3 DNA reads as TGTGCCAGCAGCGTAGGGAGTGGAGGCGAGACCCAGTACTTC.

V gene TRBV28 combines with J gene TRBJ1-2; 9 nucleotides line up with TRBD1. Trimming took 0 bases from V and 7 from J; bases not matched to a gene: 6. The V gene's germline CDR1 is MDHEN and CDR2 SYDVKM. The CDR3 runs 15 residues. This CDR3 reads CASSLWATGGSGYTF. As DNA, the CDR3 is TGTGCCAGCAGTTTATGGGCTACAGGGGGCTCTGGCTACACCTTC.

The chain carries TRBV7-9 and TRBJ2-7, with 9 bases identical to TRBD1. The germline V gene encodes CDR1 SEHNR and CDR2 FQNEAQ (reference sequence). J gave up 7 bases and V 1 base, and 14 bases lay outside the gene matches. The CDR3 length is 17 residues. This chain's CDR3 is CASSLVAGTGTLREQYF. The CDR3 coding sequence is TGTGCCAGCAGCTTAGTAGCCGGGACAGGGACTCTACGGGAGCAGTACTTC.

V usage is TRBV11-3 and J usage is TRBJ2-1; D gene uncertain. Germline V CDR1 and CDR2: SGHNT, YENEEA. This CDR3 comprises 13 residues. V gave up 3 bases and J gave up 0 bases, with 3 bases separating them. CDR3 nucleotides: TGTGCCAGCAGCTTCAGCTCCTACAATGAGCAGTTCTTC. The encoded protein is CASSFSSYNEQFF. The full variable domain, with the rest looked up from reference TRBV11-3 and TRBJ2-1, is EAGVVQSPRYKIIEKKQPVAFWCNPISGHNTLYWYLQNLGQGPELLIRYENEEAVDDSQLPKDRFSAERLKGVDSTLKIQPAELGDSAVYLCASSFSSYNEQFFGPGTRLTVL.

CDR3 nucleotide sequence: TGTGCCAGCAGTTTCAGCGGCCACACAGATACGCAGTATTTT. Translated, it gives CASSFSGHTDTQYF. This chain links TRBV28 with TRBJ2-3; D perhaps matches TRBD2 (5 bases). In germline, CDR1 is MDHEN, CDR2 SYDVKM. The V end was cut by 3 bases, the J end by 2 bases, with 9 bases between. CDR3 length: 14 amino acids.

This chain uses TRBV19 with TRBJ2-7; 9 positions match TRBD1. There are 14 residues in the CDR3. Germline V gene lookup returns CDR1 LNHDA and CDR2 SQIVND (reference sequence). J was trimmed by 5 bases and V by 6 bases; bases with no gene match: 8. The CDR3 DNA follows: TGTGCCAGTAGAGCCGGGACAGGGTGGGACGAGCAGTACTTC. It specifies CASRAGTGWDEQYF.

The genes are TRBV5-6 and TRBJ2-2; 9 nucleotides match TRBD1. CDR3 length: 16 amino acids. V was clipped by 3 bases and J by 4 bases; unmatched bases: 7. From germline, CDR1 is SGHDT and CDR2 YYEEEE. DNA of the CDR3: TGTGCCAGCAGCTCCAGGGACAGGGTGATCACCGGGGAGCTGTTTTTT. Protein sequence: CASSSRDRVITGELFF.

The chain couples TRBV9 to TRBJ2-1; 9 nucleotides match TRBD2. The CDR3 runs 17 residues. V gave up 4 bases and J gave up 6 bases; unmatched junction bases: 14. CDR1 SGDLS and CDR2 YYNGEE come from the germline V gene. The CDR3 protein is CASSPNGLAGFPNEQFF. CDR3 coding DNA: TGTGCCAGCAGCCCTAACGGGCTAGCGGGATTCCCCAATGAGCAGTTCTTC.

The V gene is TRBV3-1 (or the pseudogene TRBV3-2), the J gene TRBJ2-7; TRBD2 might be the D (6 bases). This CDR3 spans 13 amino acids. Germline CDR1 and CDR2: LGHDT and YNNKEL (reference sequence). V dropped 5 bases and J dropped 5 bases, with 13 bases sitting between them. The CDR3 loop reads CASSSHPGDEQYF. The DNA of the CDR3 is TGTGCCAGCAGCTCGCATCCGGGGGACGAGCAGTACTTC.

The chain carries TRBV19 and TRBJ2-7; a weak D match, TRBD2 (6 bases). The length of the CDR3 is 13 residues. V shed 5 bases and J shed 6 bases, with 14 bases lying between them. Germline loops: CDR1 LNHDA, CDR2 SQIVND (reference sequence). The CDR3 here is CASSPYGGSEQYF. The CDR3 coding sequence is TGTGCCAGTAGTCCATATGGGGGGAGCGAGCAGTACTTC.